This T cell receptor (beta chain) was profiled in a study of T cells after yellow fever vaccination. General study findings and limits: The secondary response was weaker, and its peak arrived faster, on day 5 versus 15. CD4 and CD8 compartments shared a small share of clonotypes.

Germline V gene lookup returns CDR1 MNHEY and CDR2 SVGAGI. This CDR3 has 17 residues. With V trimmed by 2 bases and J by 2 bases, 8 bases remained unmatched. TCRdb reanalysed the 5' RACE reads using MiXCR and keeps one entry per CDR3 protein. Seen here are about 630,000 distinct CDR3 sequences, roughly 12% observed once, and the top ten hold 15%. A note on this clonotype: What it binds is unknown.

V usage is TRBV6-5 and J usage is TRBJ2-4; 8 bases fit TRBD2. This clonotype was sampled from a man aged 25 to 45 who received the YFV17D yellow fever vaccine. This specimen was PBMCs, taken on the day of the yellow fever booster vaccination. CDR3 loop: CASSYLPGGGPKNIQYF. CDR3 sequence (DNA): TGTGCCAGCAGTTACCTCCCGGGGGGGGGACCCAAAAACATTCAGTACTTC.